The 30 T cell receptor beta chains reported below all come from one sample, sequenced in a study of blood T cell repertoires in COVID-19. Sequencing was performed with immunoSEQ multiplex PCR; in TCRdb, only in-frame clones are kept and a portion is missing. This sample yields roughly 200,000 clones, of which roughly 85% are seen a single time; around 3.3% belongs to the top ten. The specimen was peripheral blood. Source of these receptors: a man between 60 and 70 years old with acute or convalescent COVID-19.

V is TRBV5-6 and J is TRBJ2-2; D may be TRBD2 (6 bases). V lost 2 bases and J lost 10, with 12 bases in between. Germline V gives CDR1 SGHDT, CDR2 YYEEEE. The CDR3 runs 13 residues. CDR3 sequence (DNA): TGTGCCAGCAGCTTAGGAGGGGCGGTGGAGCTGTTTTTT. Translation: CASSLGGAVELFF.

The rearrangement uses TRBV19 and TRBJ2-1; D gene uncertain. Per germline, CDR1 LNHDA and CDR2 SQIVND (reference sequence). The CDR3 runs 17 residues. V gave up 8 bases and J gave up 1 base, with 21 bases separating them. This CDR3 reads CASVEGIGSRSYNEQFF. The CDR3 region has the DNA TGTGCCAGTGTGGAAGGAATCGGATCGAGGTCCTACAATGAGCAGTTCTTC.

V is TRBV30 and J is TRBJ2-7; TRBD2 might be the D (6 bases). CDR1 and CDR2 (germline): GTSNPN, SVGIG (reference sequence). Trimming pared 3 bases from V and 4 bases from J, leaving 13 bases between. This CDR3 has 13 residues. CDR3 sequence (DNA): TGTGCCTGGAGCGGAGGGAGGAGGTACGAGCAGTACTTC. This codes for CAWSGGRRYEQYF.

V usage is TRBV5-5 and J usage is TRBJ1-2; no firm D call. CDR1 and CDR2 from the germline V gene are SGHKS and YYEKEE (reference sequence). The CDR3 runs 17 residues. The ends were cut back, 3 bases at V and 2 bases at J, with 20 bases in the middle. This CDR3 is CASSSGDGGARNYGYTF. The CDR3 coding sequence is TGTGCCAGCAGCTCCGGGGATGGAGGCGCGAGAAACTATGGCTACACCTTC.

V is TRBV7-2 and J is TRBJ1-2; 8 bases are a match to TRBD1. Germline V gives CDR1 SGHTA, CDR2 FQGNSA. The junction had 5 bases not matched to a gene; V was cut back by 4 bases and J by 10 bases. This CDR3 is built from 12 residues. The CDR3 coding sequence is TGTGCCAGCAGCTCACAGGGGGGCGCCTACACCTTC. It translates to CASSSQGGAYTF.

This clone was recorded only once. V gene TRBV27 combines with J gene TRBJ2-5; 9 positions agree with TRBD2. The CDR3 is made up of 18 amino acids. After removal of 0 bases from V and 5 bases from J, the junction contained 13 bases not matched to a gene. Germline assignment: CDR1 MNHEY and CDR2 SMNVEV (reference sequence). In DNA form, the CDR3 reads TGTGCCAGCAGTTTATCGGCGACTAGCGGTCCAAGGGGGGAGACCCAGTACTTC. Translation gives CASSLSATSGPRGETQYF.

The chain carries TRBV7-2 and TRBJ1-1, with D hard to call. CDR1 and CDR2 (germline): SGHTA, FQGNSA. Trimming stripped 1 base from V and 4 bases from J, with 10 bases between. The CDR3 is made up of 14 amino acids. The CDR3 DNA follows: TGTGCCAGCAGCTTAGATGGGGAGGGCACTGAAGCTTTCTTT. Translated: CASSLDGEGTEAFF.

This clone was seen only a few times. The CDR3 nucleotides read TGTGCCAGTAGGCCCGCGGCGGGCACCGGGGAGCTGTTTTTT. Amino acid sequence: CASRPAAGTGELFF. The V gene is TRBV19, the J gene TRBJ2-2, with a tentative D call TRBD2 (5 bases). Trimming pared 6 bases from V and 4 bases from J, leaving 12 bases between. CDR1 and CDR2 from the germline V gene are LNHDA and SQIVND (reference sequence). CDR3 length: 14 amino acids.

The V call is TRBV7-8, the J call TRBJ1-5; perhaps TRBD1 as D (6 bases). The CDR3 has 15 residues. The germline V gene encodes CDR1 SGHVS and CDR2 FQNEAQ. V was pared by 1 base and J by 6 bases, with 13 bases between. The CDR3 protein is CASSLGVRGSQPQHF. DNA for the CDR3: TGTGCCAGCAGCTTAGGGGTCAGGGGATCTCAGCCCCAGCATTTT.

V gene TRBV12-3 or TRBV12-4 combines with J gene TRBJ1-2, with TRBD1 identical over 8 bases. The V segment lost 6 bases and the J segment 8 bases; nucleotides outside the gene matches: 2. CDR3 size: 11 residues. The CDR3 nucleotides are TGTGCCAGCAGCCGACAGGGGGGCTACACCTTC. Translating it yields CASSRQGGYTF.

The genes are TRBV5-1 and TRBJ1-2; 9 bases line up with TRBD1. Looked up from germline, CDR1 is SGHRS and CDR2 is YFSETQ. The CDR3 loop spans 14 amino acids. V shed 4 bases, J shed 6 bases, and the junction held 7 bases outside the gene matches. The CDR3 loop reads CASSRGDRVDGYTF. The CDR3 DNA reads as TGCGCCAGCAGCCGGGGGGACAGGGTGGATGGCTACACCTTC.

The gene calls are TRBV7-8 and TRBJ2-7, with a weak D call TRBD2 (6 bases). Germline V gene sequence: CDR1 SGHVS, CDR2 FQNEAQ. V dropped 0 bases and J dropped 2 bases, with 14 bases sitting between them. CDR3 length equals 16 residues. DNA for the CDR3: TGTGCCAGCAGCTTAGCGCTCAGCGGGCCAACCTACGAGCAGTACTTC. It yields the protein CASSLALSGPTYEQYF. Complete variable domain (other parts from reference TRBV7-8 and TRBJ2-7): GAGVSQSPRYKVAKRGQDVALRCDPISGHVSLFWYQQALGQGPEFLTYFQNEAQLDKSGLPSDRFFAERPEGSVSTLKIQRTQQEDSAVYLCASSLALSGPTYEQYFGPGTRLTVT.

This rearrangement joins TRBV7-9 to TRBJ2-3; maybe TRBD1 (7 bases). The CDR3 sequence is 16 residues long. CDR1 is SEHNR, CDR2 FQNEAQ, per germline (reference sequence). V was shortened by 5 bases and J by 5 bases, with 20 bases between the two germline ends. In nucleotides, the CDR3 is TGTGCCAGCAGCCGTATCCGAGGGCAGGGGGGAGATACGCAGTATTTT. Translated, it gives CASSRIRGQGGDTQYF.

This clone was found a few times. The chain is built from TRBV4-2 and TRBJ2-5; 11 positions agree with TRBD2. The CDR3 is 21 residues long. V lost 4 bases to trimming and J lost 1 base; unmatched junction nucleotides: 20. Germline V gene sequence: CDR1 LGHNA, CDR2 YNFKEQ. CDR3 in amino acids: CASSLRKTGTSGGPPQETQYF. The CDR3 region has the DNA TGTGCCAGCAGCCTACGTAAAACAGGGACTAGCGGAGGACCACCCCAAGAGACCCAGTACTTC.

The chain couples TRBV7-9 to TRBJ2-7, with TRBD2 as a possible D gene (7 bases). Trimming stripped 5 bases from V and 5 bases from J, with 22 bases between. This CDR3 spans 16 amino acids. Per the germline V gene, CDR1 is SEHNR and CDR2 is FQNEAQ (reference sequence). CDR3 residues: CASSEGGGGSRNEQYF. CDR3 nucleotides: TGTGCCAGCAGCGAGGGGGGAGGCGGGAGTCGAAACGAGCAGTACTTC. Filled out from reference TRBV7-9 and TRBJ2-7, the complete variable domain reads DTGVSQNPRHKITKRGQNVTFRCDPISEHNRLYWYRQTLGQGPEFLTYFQNEAQLEKSRLLSDRFSAERPKGSFSTLEIQRTEQGDSAMYLCASSEGGGGSRNEQYFGPGTRLTVT.

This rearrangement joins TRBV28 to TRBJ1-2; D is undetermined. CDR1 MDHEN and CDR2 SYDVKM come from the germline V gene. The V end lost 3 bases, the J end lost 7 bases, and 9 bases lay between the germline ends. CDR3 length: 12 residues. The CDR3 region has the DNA TGTGCCAGCAGTTTGCGGGTAGGTGGCTACACCTTC. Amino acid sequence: CASSLRVGGYTF.

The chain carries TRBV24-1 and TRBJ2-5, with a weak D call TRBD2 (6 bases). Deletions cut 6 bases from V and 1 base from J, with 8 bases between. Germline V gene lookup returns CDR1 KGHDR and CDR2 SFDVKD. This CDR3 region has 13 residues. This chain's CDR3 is CATSRGSQETQYF. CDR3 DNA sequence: TGTGCCACCAGTCGGGGGTCCCAAGAGACCCAGTACTTC.

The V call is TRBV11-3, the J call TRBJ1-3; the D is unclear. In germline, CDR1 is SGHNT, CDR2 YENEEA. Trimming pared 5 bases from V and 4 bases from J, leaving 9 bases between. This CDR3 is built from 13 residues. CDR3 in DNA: TGTGCCAGCAGCCCATCTCGGGGAAACACCATATATTTT. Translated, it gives CASSPSRGNTIYF.

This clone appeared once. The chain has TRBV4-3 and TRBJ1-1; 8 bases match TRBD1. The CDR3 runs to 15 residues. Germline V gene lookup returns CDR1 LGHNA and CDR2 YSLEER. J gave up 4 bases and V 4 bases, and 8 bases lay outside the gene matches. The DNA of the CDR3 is TGCGCCAGCAGCCCCGGACAGGGTCGGATCACTGAAGCTTTCTTT. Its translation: CASSPGQGRITEAFF.

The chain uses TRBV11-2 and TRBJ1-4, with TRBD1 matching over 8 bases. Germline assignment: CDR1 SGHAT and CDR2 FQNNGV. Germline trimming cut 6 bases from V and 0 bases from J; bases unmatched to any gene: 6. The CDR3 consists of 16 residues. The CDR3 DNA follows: TGTGCCAGCAGTCACGGACAGGGAACAACTAATGAAAAACTGTTTTTT. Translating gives CASSHGQGTTNEKLFF.

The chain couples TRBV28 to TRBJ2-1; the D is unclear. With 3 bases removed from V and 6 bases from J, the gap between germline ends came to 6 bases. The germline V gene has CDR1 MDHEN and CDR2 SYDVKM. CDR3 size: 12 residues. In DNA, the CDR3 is TGTGCCAGCAGTTTCTTGAGCAATGAGCAGTTCTTC. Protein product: CASSFLSNEQFF.

Here the CDR3 reads CASSSSFTEAFF. CDR3 nucleotides: TGCGCCAGCAGCTCCTCGTTCACTGAAGCTTTCTTT. The chain uses TRBV5-1 and TRBJ1-1; D ambiguous. The V end lost 3 bases, the J end lost 4 bases, and 7 bases lay between the germline ends. The CDR3 is made up of 12 amino acids. The germline V gene has CDR1 SGHRS and CDR2 YFSETQ.

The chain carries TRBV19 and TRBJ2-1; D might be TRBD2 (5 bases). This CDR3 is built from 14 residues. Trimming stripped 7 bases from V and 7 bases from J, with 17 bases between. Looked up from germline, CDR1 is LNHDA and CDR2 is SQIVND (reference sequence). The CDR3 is CASTVQAGVNEQFF. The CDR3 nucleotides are TGTGCCAGTACCGTCCAGGCCGGGGTGAATGAGCAGTTCTTC.

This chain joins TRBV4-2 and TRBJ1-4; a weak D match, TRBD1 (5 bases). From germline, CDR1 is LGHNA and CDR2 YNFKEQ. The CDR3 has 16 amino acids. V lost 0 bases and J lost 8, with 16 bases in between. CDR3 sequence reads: CASSQDGGGTGEKLFF. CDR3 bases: TGTGCCAGCAGCCAAGATGGGGGGGGAACGGGAGAAAAACTGTTTTTT.

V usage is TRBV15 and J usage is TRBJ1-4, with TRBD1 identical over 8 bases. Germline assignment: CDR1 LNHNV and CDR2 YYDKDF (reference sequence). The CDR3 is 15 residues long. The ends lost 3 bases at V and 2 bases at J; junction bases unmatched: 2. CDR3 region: CATSSDRGTNEKLFF. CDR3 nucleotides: TGTGCCACCAGCAGCGACAGGGGCACTAATGAAAAACTGTTTTTT.

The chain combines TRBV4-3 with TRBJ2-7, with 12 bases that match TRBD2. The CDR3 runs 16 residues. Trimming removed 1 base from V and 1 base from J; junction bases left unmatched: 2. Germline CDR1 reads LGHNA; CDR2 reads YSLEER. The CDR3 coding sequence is TGCGCCAGCAGCCAAGGACTAGCGGGAGTTTCCTACGAGCAGTACTTC. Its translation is CASSQGLAGVSYEQYF.

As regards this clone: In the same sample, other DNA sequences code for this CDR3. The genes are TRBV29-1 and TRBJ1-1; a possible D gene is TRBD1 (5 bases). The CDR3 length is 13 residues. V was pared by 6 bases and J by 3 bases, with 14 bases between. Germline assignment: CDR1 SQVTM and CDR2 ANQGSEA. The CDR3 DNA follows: TGCAGCGTAAGACGGGGGGGAGACACTGAAGCTTTCTTT. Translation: CSVRRGGDTEAFF.

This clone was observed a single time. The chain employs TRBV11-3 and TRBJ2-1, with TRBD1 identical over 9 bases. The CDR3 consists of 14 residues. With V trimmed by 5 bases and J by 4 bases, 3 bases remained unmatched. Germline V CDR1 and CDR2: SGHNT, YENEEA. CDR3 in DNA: TGTGCCAGCAGCCCGACAGGGGGTTACAATGAGCAGTTCTTC. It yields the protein CASSPTGGYNEQFF.

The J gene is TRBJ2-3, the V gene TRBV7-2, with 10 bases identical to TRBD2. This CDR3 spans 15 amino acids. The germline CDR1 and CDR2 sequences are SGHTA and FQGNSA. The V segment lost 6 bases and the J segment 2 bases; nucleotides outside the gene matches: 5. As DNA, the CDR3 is TGTGCCAGCAGTAGTAGCGGGAGGCTCACAGATACGCAGTATTTT. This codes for CASSSSGRLTDTQYF.

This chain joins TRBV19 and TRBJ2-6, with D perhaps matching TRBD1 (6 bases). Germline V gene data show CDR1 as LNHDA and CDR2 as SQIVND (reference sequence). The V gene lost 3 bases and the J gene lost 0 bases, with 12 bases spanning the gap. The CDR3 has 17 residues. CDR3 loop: CASSIQGPPSGANVLTF. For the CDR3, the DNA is TGTGCCAGTAGTATTCAGGGGCCACCCTCTGGGGCCAACGTCCTGACTTTC.